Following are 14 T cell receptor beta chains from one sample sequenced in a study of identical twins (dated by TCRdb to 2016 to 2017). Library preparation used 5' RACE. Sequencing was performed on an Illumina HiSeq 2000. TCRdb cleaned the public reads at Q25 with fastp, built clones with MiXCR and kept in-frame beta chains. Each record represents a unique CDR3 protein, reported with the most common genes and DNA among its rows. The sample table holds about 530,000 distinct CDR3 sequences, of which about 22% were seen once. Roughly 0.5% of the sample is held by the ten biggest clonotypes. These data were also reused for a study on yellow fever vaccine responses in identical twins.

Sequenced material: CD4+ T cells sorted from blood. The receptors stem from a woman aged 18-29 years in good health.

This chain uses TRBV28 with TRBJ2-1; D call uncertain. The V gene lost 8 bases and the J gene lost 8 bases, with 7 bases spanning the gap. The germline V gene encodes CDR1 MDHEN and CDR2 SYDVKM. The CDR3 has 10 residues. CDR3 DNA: TGTGCCAGCGTCGGCTATGAGCAGTTCTTC. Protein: CASVGYEQFF.

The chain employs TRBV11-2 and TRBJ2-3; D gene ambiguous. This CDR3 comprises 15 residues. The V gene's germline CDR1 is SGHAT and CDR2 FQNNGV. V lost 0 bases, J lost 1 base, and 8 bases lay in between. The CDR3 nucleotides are TGTGCCAGCAGCTTAGATCTAGACGGCACAGATACGCAGTATTTT. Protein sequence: CASSLDLDGTDTQYF.

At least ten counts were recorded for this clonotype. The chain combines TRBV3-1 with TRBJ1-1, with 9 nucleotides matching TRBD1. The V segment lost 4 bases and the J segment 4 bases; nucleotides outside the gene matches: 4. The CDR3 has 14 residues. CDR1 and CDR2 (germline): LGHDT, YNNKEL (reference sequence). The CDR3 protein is CASSRTGAATEAFF. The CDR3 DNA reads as TGTGCCAGCAGCCGGACAGGGGCGGCCACTGAAGCTTTCTTT. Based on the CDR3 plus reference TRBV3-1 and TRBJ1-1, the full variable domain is DTAVSQTPKYLVTQMGNDKSIKCEQNLGHDTMYWYKQDSKKFLKIMFSYNNKELIINETVPNRFSPKSPDKAHLNLHINSLELGDSAVYFCASSRTGAATEAFFGQGTRLTVV.

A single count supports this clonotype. CDR3 bases: TGTGCCAGCTCTCCAATGGGGAACACAGATACGCAGTATTTT. It codes for CASSPMGNTDTQYF. The chain has TRBV18 and TRBJ2-3; D is ambiguous. V was cut by 6 bases and J by 2 bases, with 12 bases left in between. This CDR3 has 14 amino acids. The germline CDR1 and CDR2 sequences are KGHSH and LQKENI.

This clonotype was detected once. The CDR3 spells CAISGQDKMYTQYF. The CDR3 DNA reads as TGTGCCATCAGTGGTCAGGACAAAATGTATACGCAGTATTTT. V usage is TRBV10-3 and J usage is TRBJ2-3; perhaps TRBD1 as D (5 bases). The germline V and J ends were trimmed by 4 bases and 7 bases, with 15 bases remaining between them. The CDR3 runs 14 residues. Germline V CDR1 and CDR2: ENHRY, SYGVKD.

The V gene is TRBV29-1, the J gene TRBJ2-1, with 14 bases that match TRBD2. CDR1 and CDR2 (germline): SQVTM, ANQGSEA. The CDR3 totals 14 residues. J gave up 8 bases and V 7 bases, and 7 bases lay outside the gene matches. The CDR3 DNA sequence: TGCAGCGCCCAGACTAGCGGGAGGGCCGATGAGCAGTTCTTC. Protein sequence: CSAQTSGRADEQFF.

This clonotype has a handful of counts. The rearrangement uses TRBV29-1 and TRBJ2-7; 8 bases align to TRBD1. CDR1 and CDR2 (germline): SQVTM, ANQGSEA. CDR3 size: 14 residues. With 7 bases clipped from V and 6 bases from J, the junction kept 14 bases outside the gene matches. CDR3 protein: CSALLGQGLFEQYF. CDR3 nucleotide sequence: TGCAGCGCCCTCCTAGGACAGGGACTCTTCGAGCAGTACTTC.

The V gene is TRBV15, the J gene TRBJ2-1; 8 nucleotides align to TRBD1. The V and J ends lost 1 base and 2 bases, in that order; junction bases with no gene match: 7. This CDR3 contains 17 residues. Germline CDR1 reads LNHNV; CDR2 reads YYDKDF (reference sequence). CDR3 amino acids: CATSRAGQGAAYNEQFF. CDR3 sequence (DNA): TGTGCCACCAGCAGAGCGGGTCAGGGGGCCGCCTACAATGAGCAGTTCTTC.

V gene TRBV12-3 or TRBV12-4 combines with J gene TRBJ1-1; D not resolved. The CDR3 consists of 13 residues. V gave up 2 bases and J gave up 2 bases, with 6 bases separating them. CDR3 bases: TGTGCCAGCAGTTTAATAGGAAACACTGAAGCTTTCTTT. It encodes CASSLIGNTEAFF.

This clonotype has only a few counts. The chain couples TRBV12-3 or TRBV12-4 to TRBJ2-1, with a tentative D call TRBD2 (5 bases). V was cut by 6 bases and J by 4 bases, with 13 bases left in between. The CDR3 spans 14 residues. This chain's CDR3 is CASREEALYNEQFF. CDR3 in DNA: TGTGCCAGCAGGGAGGAGGCTCTGTACAATGAGCAGTTCTTC.

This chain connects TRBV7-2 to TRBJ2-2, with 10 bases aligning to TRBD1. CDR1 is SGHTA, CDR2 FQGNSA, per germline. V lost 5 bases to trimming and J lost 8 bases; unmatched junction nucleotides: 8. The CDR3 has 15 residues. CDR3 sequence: CASSNRDRGLGELFF. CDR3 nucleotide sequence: TGTGCCAGCAGCAACCGGGACAGGGGACTTGGGGAGCTGTTTTTT.

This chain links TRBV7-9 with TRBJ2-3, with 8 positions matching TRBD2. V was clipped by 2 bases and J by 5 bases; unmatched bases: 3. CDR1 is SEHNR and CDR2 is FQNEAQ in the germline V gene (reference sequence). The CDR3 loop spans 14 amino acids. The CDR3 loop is CASSLPTSGDTQYF. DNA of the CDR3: TGTGCCAGCAGCTTACCAACTAGCGGAGATACGCAGTATTTT.

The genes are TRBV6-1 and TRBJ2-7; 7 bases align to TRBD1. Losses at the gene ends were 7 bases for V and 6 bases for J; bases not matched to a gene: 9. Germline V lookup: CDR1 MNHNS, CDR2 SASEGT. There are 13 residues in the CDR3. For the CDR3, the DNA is TGTGCCAGCAAAAGGACAGGTGCACGCGAGCAGTACTTC. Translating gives CASKRTGAREQYF.

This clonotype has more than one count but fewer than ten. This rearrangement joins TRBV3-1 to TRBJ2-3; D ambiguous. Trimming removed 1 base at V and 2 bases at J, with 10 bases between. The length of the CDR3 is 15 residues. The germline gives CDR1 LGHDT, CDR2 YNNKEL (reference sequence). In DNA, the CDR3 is TGTGCCAGCAGCCAAGTATACAAATACACAGATACGCAGTATTTT. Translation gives CASSQVYKYTDTQYF.